This T cell receptor (beta chain) was profiled in a study of cytomegalovirus exposure and HLA in healthy donors. V lost 3 bases and J lost 3, with 21 bases in between. This CDR3 is 17 amino acids long. Germline CDR1 reads SGDLS; CDR2 reads YYNGEE. The PCR employed 60 Vbeta primers together with 13 Jbeta primers. Libraries were prepared by immunoSEQ multiplex PCR; TCRdb keeps only in-frame clonotypes and omits some of them. The sample lists around 71,000 clones, approximately 70% occurring once. Sample: PBMCs. This chain links TRBV9 with TRBJ1-1, with a possible D match to TRBD1 (5 bases). This sequence was found in a male donor in good health and CMV-seropositive. CDR3: CASSADPRGGADTEAFF. For the CDR3, the DNA is TGTGCCAGCAGCGCAGACCCTAGAGGCGGGGCTGACACTGAAGCTTTCTTT.